This TCR beta chain was retrieved from a study of blood T cell repertoires in COVID-19. Authors' processing steps: Cell counts per sample came from amplifying reference gene primers. Assay: immunoSEQ multiplex PCR; the TCRdb copy retains only in-frame clones and omits some. V and J calls and clone size are copied from that table; D and trimming were computed from the DNA. The sample lists 85,000 to 95,000 clones; around nine tenths were seen once. The CDR3 loop spans 14 amino acids. The V gene's germline CDR1 is MNHEY and CDR2 SVGAGI. V lost 2 bases to trimming and J lost 1 base; unmatched junction nucleotides: 0.

The TCR comes from a woman aged 80 or over with acute or convalescent COVID-19. The sample was peripheral blood. V is TRBV6-5 and J is TRBJ1-1; the match to TRBD1 covers 8 bases. The CDR3 nucleotides are TGTGCCAGCAGTTACGGACAGGGGAACACTGAAGCTTTCTTT. Its protein is CASSYGQGNTEAFF.